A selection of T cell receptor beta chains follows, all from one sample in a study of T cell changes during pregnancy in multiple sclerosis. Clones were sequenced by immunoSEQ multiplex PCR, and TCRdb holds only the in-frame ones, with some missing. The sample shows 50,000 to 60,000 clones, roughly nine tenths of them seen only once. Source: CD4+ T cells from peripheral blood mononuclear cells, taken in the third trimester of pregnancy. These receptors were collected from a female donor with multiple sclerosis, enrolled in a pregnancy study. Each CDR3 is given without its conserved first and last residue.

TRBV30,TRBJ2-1,AWSLAGWGIEQF
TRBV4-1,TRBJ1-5,ASSQGGRDNQPQH
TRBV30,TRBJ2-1,AWSVEGASYNEQF
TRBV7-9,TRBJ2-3,ASRSRRLGTDTQY
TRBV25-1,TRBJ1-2,ASRSPGTGLNYGYT
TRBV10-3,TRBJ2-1,AISELGQGTYNEQF
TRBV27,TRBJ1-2,ASRRGIFRTGSNYGYT
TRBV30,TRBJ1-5,AWSVQTGGNQPQH
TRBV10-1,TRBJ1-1,ASSRTRTGCLVTEAF
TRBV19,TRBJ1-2,ASSMLGDRANYGYT
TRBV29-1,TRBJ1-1,SGSGQGDTEAF
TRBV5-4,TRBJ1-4,ASGSGQQDEKLF
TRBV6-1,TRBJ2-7,ASSVRLGIRGDGYEQY
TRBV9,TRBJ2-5,ASSRDTRGVGETQY
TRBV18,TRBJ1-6,ASSPPSGNSPLH
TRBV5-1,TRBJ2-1,ASSLATSGTSYNEQF
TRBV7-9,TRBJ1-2,ASSLSYPGRGYGYT
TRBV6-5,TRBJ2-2,ASSYSWGAGELF
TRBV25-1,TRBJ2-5,ASSPTSTLETQY
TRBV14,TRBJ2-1,ASSQGLAGGRGSYNEQF
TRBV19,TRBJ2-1,ASSASRNEQF
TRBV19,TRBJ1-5,ASSIGTDQPQH
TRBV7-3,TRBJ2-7,ASSLMGRPSDEQY
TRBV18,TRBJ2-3,ASSPLRSADTQY
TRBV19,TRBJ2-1,ASTEVGLQGARIDEQF
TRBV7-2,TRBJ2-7,ASSFQGSSYEQY
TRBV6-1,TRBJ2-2,ASSVGGHTGELF